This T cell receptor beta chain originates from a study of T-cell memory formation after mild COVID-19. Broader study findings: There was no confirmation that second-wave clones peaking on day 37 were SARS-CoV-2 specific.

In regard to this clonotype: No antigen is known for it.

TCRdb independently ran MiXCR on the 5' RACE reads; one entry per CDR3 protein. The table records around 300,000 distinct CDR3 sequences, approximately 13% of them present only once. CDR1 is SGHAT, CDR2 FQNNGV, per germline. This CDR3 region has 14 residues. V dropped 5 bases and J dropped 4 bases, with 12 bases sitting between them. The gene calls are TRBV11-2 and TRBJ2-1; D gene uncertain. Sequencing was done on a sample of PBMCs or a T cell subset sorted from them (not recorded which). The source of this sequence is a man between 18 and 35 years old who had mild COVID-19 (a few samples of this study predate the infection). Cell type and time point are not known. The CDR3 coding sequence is TGTGCCAGCAGCCTCATCCAGAGATACAATGAGCAGTTCTTC. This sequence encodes CASSLIQRYNEQFF.